This T cell receptor beta chain stems from a study of shared clonotypes between healthy human individuals. Authors' methods: Filtering was not the same, since immunoSEQ gave junction-only sequences without quality scores. Method: immunoSEQ multiplex PCR; TCRdb's copy keeps in-frame clones and lacks some. D and trimming come from the DNA, and the V and J calls and clone size come from that table. The sample has about 2.5 million clones, around 93% seen once; the top ten hold 0.37%. Within Nashville, Tennessee resided all donors, each a Caucasian adult. This clone was counted a single time. This TCR was recovered from a man aged 18 to 29 in good health. Some clones in this sample may be carry-over from other donors' samples. Sequencing was done on a sample of naive CD4+ T cells from PBMCs. Subset denoted: CD45RA+ positively selected.

As DNA, the CDR3 is TGTGCCAGCGGACCAGGTAGCTCTCACTACTCTGGAAACACCATATATTTT. As protein: CASGPGSSHYSGNTIYF. The chain joins TRBV28 to TRBJ1-3; D unresolved. Germline V gene data show CDR1 as MDHEN and CDR2 as SYDVKM. This CDR3 region has 17 residues. Trimming pared 8 bases from V and 0 bases from J, leaving 20 bases between.